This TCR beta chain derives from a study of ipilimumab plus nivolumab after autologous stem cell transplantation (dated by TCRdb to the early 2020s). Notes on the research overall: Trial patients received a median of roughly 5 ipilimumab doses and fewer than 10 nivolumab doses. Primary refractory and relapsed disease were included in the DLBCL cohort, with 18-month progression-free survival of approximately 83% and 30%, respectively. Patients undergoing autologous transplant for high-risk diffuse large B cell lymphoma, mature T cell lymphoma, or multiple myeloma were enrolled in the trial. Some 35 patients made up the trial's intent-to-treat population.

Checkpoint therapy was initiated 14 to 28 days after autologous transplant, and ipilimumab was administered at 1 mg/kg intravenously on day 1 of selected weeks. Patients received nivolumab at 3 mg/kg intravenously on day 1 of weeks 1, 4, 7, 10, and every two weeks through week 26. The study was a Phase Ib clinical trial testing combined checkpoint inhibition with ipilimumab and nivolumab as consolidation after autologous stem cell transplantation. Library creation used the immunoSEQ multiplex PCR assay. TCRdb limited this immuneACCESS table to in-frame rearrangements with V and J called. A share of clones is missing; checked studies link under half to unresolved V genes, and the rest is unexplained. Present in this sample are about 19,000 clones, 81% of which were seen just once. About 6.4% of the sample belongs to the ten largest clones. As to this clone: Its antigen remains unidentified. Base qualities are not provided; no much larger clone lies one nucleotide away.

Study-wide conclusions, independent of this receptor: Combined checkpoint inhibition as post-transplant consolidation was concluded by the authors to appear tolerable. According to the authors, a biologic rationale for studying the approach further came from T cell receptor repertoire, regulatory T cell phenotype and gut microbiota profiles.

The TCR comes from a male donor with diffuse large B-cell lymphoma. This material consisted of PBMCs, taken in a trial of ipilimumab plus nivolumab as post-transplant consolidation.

Read as DNA, the sequence is TGTGCCAGCAGCCAAGATAGGCAAAATGAGCAGTTCTTC. The encoded protein is CASSQDRQNEQFF. This chain is built from TRBV5-4 and TRBJ2-1; the D gene assignment is ambiguous. CDR1 and CDR2, per the germline V gene (reference sequence), are SGHNT and YYREEE. From cysteine to phenylalanine, the CDR3 is 13 amino acids long. Left in the record is the CDR3 DNA by itself, 39 bases read in frame from the first base. The trim is 4 bases for V and 7 bases for J, with a gap of 12 bases between the germline ends. With the portions outside the CDR3 filled from the reference TRBV5-4 and TRBJ2-1 genes, the complete variable region becomes ETGVTQSPTHLIKTRGQQVTLRCSSQSGHNTVSWYQQALGQGPQFIFQYYREEENGRGNFPPRFSGLQFPNYSSELNVNALELDDSALYLCASSQDRQNEQFFGPGTRLTVL.